This entry is about one T cell receptor beta chain. The antigen remains undetermined. This specimen comes from a study of cytomegalovirus exposure and HLA in healthy donors. At the level of the study: The roughly 120 million unique TCR beta sequences, from some 170 million T cells, were found by an earlier analysis. Findings and caveats of the study: Using a false discovery rate of 0.05, a later analysis showed that fewer than 20,000 TCR beta sequences were associated with HLA alleles.

The PCR was carried out with 60 Vbeta primers and 13 Jbeta primers. Clones were read by immunoSEQ multiplex PCR, and TCRdb kept only the in-frame ones, dropping some. Among tens of thousands of clones listed, 78% were seen once. J was trimmed by 2 bases and V by 4 bases; bases with no gene match: 3. The CDR3 contains 14 residues. The germline CDR1 and CDR2 sequences are MNHEY and SMNVEV (reference sequence). The genes are TRBV27 and TRBJ2-7; 9 bases align to TRBD1. Sequencing was done on a sample of PBMCs. This sequence was found in a male donor in good health and CMV-seropositive. The CDR3 spells CASSWTGETYEQYF. DNA of the CDR3: TGTGCCAGCAGTTGGACAGGGGAAACCTACGAGCAGTACTTC.